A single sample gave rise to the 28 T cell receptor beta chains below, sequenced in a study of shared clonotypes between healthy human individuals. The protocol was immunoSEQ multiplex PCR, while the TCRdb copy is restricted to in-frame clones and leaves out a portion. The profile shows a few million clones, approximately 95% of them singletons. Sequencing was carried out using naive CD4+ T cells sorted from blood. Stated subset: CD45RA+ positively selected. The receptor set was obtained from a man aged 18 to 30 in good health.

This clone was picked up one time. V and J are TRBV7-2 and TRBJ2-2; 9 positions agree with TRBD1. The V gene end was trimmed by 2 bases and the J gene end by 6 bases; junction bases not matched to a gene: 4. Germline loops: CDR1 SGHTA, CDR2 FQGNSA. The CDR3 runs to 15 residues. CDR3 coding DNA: TGTGCCAGCAGCTTACGGGACAGGGTAGCCGGGGAGCTGTTTTTT. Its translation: CASSLRDRVAGELFF.

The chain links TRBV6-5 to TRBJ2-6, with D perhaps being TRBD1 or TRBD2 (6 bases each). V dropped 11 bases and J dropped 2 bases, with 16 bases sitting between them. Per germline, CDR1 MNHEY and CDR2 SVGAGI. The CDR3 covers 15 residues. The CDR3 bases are TGTGCCTGCCAGGGGCGGGACGCTGGGGCCAACGTCCTGACTTTC. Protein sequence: CACQGRDAGANVLTF.

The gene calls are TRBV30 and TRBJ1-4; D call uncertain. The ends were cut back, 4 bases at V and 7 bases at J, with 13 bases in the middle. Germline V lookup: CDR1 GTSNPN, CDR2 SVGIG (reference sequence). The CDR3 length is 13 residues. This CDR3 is CAWNGGGIEKLFF. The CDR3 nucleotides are TGTGCCTGGAACGGCGGCGGGATTGAAAAACTGTTTTTT.

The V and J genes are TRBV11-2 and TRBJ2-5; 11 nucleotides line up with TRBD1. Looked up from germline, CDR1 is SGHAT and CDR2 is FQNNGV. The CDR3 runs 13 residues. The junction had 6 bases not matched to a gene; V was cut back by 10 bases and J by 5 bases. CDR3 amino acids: CATWTGGSETQYF. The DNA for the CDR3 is TGTGCCACTTGGACAGGGGGCTCGGAGACCCAGTACTTC.

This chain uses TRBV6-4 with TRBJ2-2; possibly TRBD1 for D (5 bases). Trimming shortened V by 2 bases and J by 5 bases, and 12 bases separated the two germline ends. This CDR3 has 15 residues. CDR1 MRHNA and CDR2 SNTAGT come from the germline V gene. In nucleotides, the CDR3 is TGTGCCAGCAGTGACCGGCAGGGCATAACCGGGGAGCTGTTTTTT. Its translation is CASSDRQGITGELFF.

The CDR3 sequence is CASSLSTEKNSPLHF. CDR3 DNA sequence: TGTGCCAGCAGCCTATCGACAGAAAAGAATTCACCCCTCCACTTT. J is TRBJ1-6 and V is TRBV4-2; D perhaps matches TRBD1 (5 bases). With 4 bases removed from V and 7 bases from J, the gap between germline ends came to 14 bases. This CDR3 has 15 residues. From germline, CDR1 is LGHNA and CDR2 YNFKEQ.

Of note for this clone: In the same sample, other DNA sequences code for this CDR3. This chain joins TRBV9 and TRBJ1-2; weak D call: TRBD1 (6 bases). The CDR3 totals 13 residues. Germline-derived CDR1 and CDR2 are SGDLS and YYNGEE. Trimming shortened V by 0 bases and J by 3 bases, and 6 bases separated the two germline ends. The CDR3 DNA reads TGTGCCAGCAGCGTAGGACAGGACTATGGCTACACCTTC. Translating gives CASSVGQDYGYTF.

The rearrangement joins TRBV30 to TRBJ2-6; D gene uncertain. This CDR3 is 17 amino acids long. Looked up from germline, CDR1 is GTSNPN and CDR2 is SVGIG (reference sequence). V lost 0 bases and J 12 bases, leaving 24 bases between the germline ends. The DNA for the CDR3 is TGTGCCTGGAGTGTAAGCAGTTACCTATTCTCTGCCGGCGTCCTGACTTTC. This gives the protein CAWSVSSYLFSAGVLTF.

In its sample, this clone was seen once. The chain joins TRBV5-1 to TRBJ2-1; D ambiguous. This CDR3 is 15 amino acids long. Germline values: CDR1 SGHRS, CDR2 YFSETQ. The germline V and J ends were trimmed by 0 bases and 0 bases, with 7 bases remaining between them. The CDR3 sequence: CASSLDAASYNEQFF. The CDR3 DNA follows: TGCGCCAGCAGCTTGGACGCGGCCTCCTACAATGAGCAGTTCTTC.

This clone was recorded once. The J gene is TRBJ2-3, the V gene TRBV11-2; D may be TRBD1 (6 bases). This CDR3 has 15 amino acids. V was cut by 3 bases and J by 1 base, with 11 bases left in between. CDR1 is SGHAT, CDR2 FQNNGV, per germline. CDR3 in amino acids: CASSFLGGGTDTQYF. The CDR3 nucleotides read TGTGCCAGCAGCTTCTTAGGGGGAGGCACAGATACGCAGTATTTT.

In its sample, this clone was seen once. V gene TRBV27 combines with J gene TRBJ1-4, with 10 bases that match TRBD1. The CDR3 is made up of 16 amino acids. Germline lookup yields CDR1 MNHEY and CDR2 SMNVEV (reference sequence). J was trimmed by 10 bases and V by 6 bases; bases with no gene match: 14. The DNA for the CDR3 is TGTGCCAGCAGCCGATCACCGGGGGGACAGGGGATAAAACTGTTTTTT. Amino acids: CASSRSPGGQGIKLFF.

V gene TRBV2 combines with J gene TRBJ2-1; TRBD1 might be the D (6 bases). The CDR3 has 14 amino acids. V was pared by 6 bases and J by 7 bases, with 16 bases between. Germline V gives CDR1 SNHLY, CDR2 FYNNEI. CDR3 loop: CASRGAAPGNEQFF. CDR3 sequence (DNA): TGTGCCAGCAGGGGGGCCGCCCCGGGGAATGAGCAGTTCTTC.

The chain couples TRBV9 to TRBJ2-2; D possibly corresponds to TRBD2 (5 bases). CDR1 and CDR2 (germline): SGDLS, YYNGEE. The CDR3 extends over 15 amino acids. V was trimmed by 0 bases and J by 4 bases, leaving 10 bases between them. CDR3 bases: TGTGCCAGCAGCGTAGCCGGGGTCGGCACCGGGGAGCTGTTTTTT. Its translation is CASSVAGVGTGELFF.

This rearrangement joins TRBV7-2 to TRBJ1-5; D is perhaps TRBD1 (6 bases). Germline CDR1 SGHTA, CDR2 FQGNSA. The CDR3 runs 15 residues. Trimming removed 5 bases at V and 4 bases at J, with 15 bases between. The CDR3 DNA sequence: TGTGCCAGCAGCCCCCGGTGGGGGGCTAATCAGCCCCAGCATTTT. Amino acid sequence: CASSPRWGANQPQHF.

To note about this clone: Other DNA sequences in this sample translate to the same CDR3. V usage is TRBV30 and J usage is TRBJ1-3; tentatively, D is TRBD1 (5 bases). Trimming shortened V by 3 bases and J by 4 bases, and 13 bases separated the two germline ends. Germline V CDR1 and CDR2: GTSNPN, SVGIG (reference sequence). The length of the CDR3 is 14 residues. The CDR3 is CAWSVGGDGNTIYF. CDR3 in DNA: TGTGCCTGGAGCGTGGGGGGGGACGGAAACACCATATATTTT.

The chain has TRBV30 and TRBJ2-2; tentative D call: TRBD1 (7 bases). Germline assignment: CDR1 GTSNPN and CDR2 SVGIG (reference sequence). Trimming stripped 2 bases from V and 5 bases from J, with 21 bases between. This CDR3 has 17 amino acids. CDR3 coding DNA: TGTGCCTGGAGTTACCCGAGACAGGGAGGAAGAACCGGGGAGCTGTTTTTT. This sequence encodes CAWSYPRQGGRTGELFF.

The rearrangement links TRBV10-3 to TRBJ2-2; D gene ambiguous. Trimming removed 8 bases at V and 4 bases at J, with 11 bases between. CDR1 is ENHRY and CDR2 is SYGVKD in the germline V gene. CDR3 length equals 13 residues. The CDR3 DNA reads TGTGCCATCTCCCGCGATGTCACCGGGGAGCTGTTTTTT. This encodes CAISRDVTGELFF.

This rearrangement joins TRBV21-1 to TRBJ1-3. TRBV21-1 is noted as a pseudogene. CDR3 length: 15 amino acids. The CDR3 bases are TGTGCCAGCAGCAAAAGGTCCGTCTCTGGAAACACCATATATTTT. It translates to CASSKRSVSGNTIYF.

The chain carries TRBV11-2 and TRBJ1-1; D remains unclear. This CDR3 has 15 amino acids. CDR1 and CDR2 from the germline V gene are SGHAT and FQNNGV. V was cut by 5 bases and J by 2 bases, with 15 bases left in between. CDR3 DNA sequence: TGTGCCAGCAGCCCCAGGAACTTAATTAACACTGAAGCTTTCTTT. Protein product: CASSPRNLINTEAFF.

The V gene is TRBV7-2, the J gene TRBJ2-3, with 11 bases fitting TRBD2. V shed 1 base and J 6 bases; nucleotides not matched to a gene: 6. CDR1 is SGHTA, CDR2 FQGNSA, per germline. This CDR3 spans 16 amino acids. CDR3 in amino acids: CASSLDLAGGSDTQYF. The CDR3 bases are TGTGCCAGCAGCTTAGACCTAGCGGGAGGTTCGGATACGCAGTATTTT.

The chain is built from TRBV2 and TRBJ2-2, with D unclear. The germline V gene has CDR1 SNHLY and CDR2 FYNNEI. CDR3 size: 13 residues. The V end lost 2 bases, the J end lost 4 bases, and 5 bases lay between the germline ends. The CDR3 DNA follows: TGTGCCAGCAGTGAATTTGGCACCGGGGAGCTGTTTTTT. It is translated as CASSEFGTGELFF.

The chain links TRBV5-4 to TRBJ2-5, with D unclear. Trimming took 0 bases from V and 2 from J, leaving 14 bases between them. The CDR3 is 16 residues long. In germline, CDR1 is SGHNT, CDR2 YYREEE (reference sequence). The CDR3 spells CASSLGHHKGQETQYF. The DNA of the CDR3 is TGTGCCAGCAGCTTGGGACACCATAAAGGACAAGAGACCCAGTACTTC.

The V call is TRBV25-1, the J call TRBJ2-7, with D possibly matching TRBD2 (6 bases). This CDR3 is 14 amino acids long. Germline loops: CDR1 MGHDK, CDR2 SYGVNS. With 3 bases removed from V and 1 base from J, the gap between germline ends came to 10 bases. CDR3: CASSDPTSSYEQYF. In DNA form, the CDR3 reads TGTGCCAGCAGTGACCCGACTAGTTCCTACGAGCAGTACTTC.

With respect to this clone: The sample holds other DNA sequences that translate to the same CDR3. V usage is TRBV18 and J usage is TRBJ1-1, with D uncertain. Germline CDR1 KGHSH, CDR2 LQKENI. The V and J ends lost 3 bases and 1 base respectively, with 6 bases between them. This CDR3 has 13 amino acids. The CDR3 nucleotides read TGTGCCAGCTCACCCCAGGAGAACACTGAAGCTTTCTTT. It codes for CASSPQENTEAFF.

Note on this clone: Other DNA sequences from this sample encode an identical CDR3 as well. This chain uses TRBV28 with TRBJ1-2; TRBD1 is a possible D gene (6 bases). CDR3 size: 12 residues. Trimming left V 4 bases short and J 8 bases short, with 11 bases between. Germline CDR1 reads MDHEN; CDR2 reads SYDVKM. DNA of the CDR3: TGTGCCAGCAGTTCCGGGACACCGGGCTACACCTTC. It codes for CASSSGTPGYTF.

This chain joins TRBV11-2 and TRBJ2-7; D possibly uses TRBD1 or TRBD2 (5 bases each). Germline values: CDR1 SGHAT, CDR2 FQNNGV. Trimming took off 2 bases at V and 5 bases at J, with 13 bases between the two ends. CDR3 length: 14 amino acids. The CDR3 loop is CASSLQGRRDEQYF. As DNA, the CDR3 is TGTGCCAGCAGCTTACAGGGACGCAGGGACGAGCAGTACTTC.

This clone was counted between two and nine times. This CDR3 is CASSPAGYYNSPLHF. The CDR3, as DNA: TGTGCCAGCTCACCTGCGGGATACTATAATTCACCCCTCCACTTT. The chain links TRBV18 to TRBJ1-6; D call uncertain. The CDR3 consists of 15 residues. V lost 3 bases and J 3 bases, leaving 9 bases between the germline ends. Germline V gene data show CDR1 as KGHSH and CDR2 as LQKENI.

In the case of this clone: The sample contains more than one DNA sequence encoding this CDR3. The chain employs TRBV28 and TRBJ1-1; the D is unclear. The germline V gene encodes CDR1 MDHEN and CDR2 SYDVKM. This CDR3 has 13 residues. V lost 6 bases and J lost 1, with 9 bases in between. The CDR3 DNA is TGTGCCAGCAGCCCCAGCAAGAACACTGAAGCTTTCTTT. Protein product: CASSPSKNTEAFF.